Following are 28 T cell receptor beta chains from one sample sequenced in a study of cytomegalovirus exposure and HLA in healthy donors (TCRdb year 2017). The receptor library was made with the immunoSEQ multiplex PCR assay. For the multiplex PCR, a mixture combining 60 forward primers for TCR Vbeta segments and 13 reverse primers for TCR Jbeta segments was used. This immuneACCESS table, as held by TCRdb, lists in-frame sequences with V and J called but not all clones. Of the missing ones, under half trace to an unresolved V gene in checked studies; the others have no known cause. The sample profile shows hundreds of thousands of clones; roughly 78% of them were found once. 0.45% to 0.5% of the sample is in the top ten clones. Sequencing was performed on PBMCs. These receptors were obtained from a boy aged 5-17 years in good health and CMV-seronegative.

The chain combines TRBV7-9 with TRBJ2-3; the D is unclear. Germline assignment: CDR1 SEHNR and CDR2 FQNEAQ (reference sequence). The V gene lost 4 bases and the J gene lost 2 bases, with 4 bases spanning the gap. This CDR3 spans 12 amino acids. CDR3 bases: TGTGCCAGCAGCTCCGTCACAGATACGCAGTATTTT. This gives the protein CASSSVTDTQYF.

This chain connects TRBV7-3 to TRBJ1-5; D remains unclear. The length of the CDR3 is 16 residues. The germline gives CDR1 SGHTA, CDR2 FQGTGA. V gave up 0 bases and J gave up 0 bases, with 9 bases separating them. CDR3 DNA sequence: TGTGCCAGCAGCTTAACTACCGGGGATAGCAATCAGCCCCAGCATTTT. Translated, it gives CASSLTTGDSNQPQHF.

This chain uses TRBV2 with TRBJ2-5, with D perhaps TRBD2 (6 bases). Trimming removed 6 bases at V and 7 bases at J, with 15 bases between. The CDR3 spans 13 residues. Germline values: CDR1 SNHLY, CDR2 FYNNEI. The CDR3 nucleotides are TGTGCCAGCAGGCGGGACGCCATGGCGACCCAGTACTTC. It encodes CASRRDAMATQYF.

Regarding this clone: Different DNA sequences within this sample yield the same CDR3. V is TRBV5-8 and J is TRBJ1-5; possible D gene TRBD1, 5 bases. Trimming removed 3 bases from V and 0 bases from J, with 10 bases in between. The CDR3 runs to 15 residues. Germline CDR1 and CDR2: SGHTS and YDEGEE. CDR3: CASSSGGYSNQPQHF. In DNA form, the CDR3 reads TGTGCCAGCAGCTCTGGGGGGTATAGCAATCAGCCCCAGCATTTT. The full variable domain, in which reference TRBV5-8 and TRBJ1-5 provide the parts outside the CDR3, is EAGVTQSPTHLIKTRGQQATLRCSPISGHTSVYWYQQALGLGLQFLLWYDEGEERNRGNFPPRFSGRQFPNYSSELNVNALELEDSALYLCASSSGGYSNQPQHFGDGTRLSIL.

The genes are TRBV5-1 and TRBJ1-5; TRBD1 agrees at 7 bases. Germline loops: CDR1 SGHRS, CDR2 YFSETQ. The CDR3 runs 15 residues. The V and J ends lost 3 bases and 3 bases, in that order; junction bases with no gene match: 6. CDR3 sequence reads: CASSSEGGYNQPQHF. Here the CDR3 DNA reads TGCGCCAGCAGCTCCGAAGGGGGCTACAATCAGCCCCAGCATTTT.

This clone has just one count. The V and J genes are TRBV9 and TRBJ1-2; 8 nucleotides align to TRBD1. This CDR3 has 13 amino acids. V shed 3 bases, J shed 8 bases, and the junction held 6 bases outside the gene matches. Germline assignment: CDR1 SGDLS and CDR2 YYNGEE. The CDR3 sequence: CASSDRTGFGYTF. The CDR3 nucleotides read TGTGCCAGCAGCGACCGGACAGGGTTCGGCTACACCTTC.

The rearrangement uses TRBV27 and TRBJ2-3; TRBD2 aligns across 7 bases. The germline gives CDR1 MNHEY, CDR2 SMNVEV (reference sequence). This CDR3 contains 17 residues. Unmatched junction bases numbered 11, after V lost 4 bases and J lost 1 base. CDR3: CASSYSSGPLRTDTQYF. In DNA form, the CDR3 reads TGTGCCAGCAGTTACTCTAGCGGACCCCTTCGCACAGATACGCAGTATTTT.

The V and J genes are TRBV9 and TRBJ2-2; 10 positions match TRBD2. Germline lookup yields CDR1 SGDLS and CDR2 YYNGEE. The CDR3 runs 16 residues. The V segment lost 0 bases and the J segment 4 bases; nucleotides outside the gene matches: 3. CDR3 sequence: CASSVVLAGSTGELFF. The CDR3 nucleotides read TGTGCCAGCAGCGTAGTACTAGCGGGGAGCACCGGGGAGCTGTTTTTT.

This clone was recorded only once. The chain joins TRBV18 to TRBJ2-1; tentative D call: TRBD2 (6 bases). Trimming left V 2 bases short and J 2 bases short, with 10 bases between. This CDR3 region has 15 residues. Germline V gives CDR1 KGHSH, CDR2 LQKENI. The CDR3 here is CASSPERAPYNEQFF. CDR3 nucleotide sequence: TGTGCCAGCTCACCAGAGCGGGCCCCCTACAATGAGCAGTTCTTC.

The V call is TRBV7-3, the J call TRBJ1-1; 8 bases line up with TRBD1. This CDR3 has 14 residues. The germline gives CDR1 SGHTA, CDR2 FQGTGA. The V segment lost 3 bases and the J segment 1 base; nucleotides outside the gene matches: 1. The CDR3 is CASSFGTGNTEAFF. In nucleotides, the CDR3 is TGTGCCAGCAGCTTTGGGACAGGGAACACTGAAGCTTTCTTT.

V gene TRBV4-2 combines with J gene TRBJ1-1, with TRBD1 identical over 9 bases. The V gene's germline CDR1 is LGHNA and CDR2 YNFKEQ. CDR3 length equals 17 residues. The J segment lost 4 bases and the V segment lost 5 bases, leaving 14 bases of the junction unmatched. The CDR3 protein is CASSARQGVSRGTEAFF. CDR3 in DNA: TGTGCCAGCAGCGCCCGACAGGGGGTCTCTCGGGGCACTGAAGCTTTCTTT.

This chain joins TRBV6-1 and TRBJ1-1; 8 nucleotides match TRBD1. Trimming at V came to 4 bases and at J to 0 bases, leaving 4 bases not matched to a gene. CDR1 and CDR2 from the germline V gene are MNHNS and SASEGT. CDR3 length equals 15 residues. Here the CDR3 reads CASSARQGMNTEAFF. The CDR3 coding sequence is TGTGCCAGCAGTGCCCGACAGGGGATGAACACTGAAGCTTTCTTT.

The J gene is TRBJ1-2, the V gene TRBV11-2; TRBD1 aligns across 7 bases. The CDR3 sequence is 14 residues long. Germline V gene sequence: CDR1 SGHAT, CDR2 FQNNGV. Trimming took 2 bases from V and 5 from J; bases not matched to a gene: 5. DNA for the CDR3: TGTGCCAGCAGCTTAAGAACAGGGGAGTATGGCTACACCTTC. It translates to CASSLRTGEYGYTF.

This sequence joins TRBV9 and TRBJ1-1; 7 bases line up with TRBD1. The CDR3 runs to 15 residues. With 4 bases clipped from V and 5 bases from J, the junction kept 11 bases outside the gene matches. The germline gives CDR1 SGDLS, CDR2 YYNGEE. The CDR3 loop is CASSPLGTEETEAFF. CDR3 in DNA: TGTGCCAGCAGCCCACTAGGGACAGAAGAGACTGAAGCTTTCTTT. Full variable domain (missing parts from reference TRBV9 and TRBJ1-1): DSGVTQTPKHLITATGQRVTLRCSPRSGDLSVYWYQQSLDQGLQFLIQYYNGEERAKGNILERFSAQQFPDLHSELNLSSLELGDSALYFCASSPLGTEETEAFFGQGTRLTVV.

Only a few counts were recorded for this clone. The chain combines TRBV15 with TRBJ1-1; 8 bases agree with TRBD1. The CDR3 loop spans 14 amino acids. Germline V gene lookup returns CDR1 LNHNV and CDR2 YYDKDF (reference sequence). Trimming removed 8 bases from V and 4 bases from J; junction bases left unmatched: 9. The CDR3 region is CATLLDRVSTEAFF. The CDR3 DNA is TGTGCCACCCTCTTGGACAGGGTTTCCACTGAAGCTTTCTTT.

A note on this clone: The sample carries other DNA sequences with the same CDR3. The V and J genes are TRBV5-1 and TRBJ2-5; D may be TRBD2 (6 bases). V was cut by 0 bases and J by 4 bases, with 10 bases left in between. Germline V gene lookup returns CDR1 SGHRS and CDR2 YFSETQ. The CDR3 runs to 14 residues. CDR3: CASSLEAGPETQYF. CDR3 DNA: TGCGCCAGCAGCTTGGAGGCGGGGCCAGAGACCCAGTACTTC.

This chain links TRBV6-5 with TRBJ1-5, with 7 bases that match TRBD1. V was clipped by 8 bases and J by 7 bases; unmatched bases: 11. In germline, CDR1 is MNHEY, CDR2 SVGAGI. The CDR3 is 14 residues long. CDR3 sequence: CASGRGGAGQPQHF. In DNA form, the CDR3 reads TGTGCCAGCGGCCGAGGGGGCGCGGGACAGCCCCAGCATTTT.

This sequence joins TRBV27 and TRBJ1-4; D possibly corresponds to TRBD1 (5 bases). This CDR3 is 18 amino acids long. Trimming cost V 1 base and J 8 bases, with 23 bases left between them. Germline-derived CDR1 and CDR2 are MNHEY and SMNVEV (reference sequence). In DNA form, the CDR3 reads TGTGCCAGCAGTTTATTCGCATTTGGTGGGGGGTTCGGGGAAAAACTGTTTTTT. This encodes CASSLFAFGGGFGEKLFF.

The chain is built from TRBV19 and TRBJ1-1; no clear D gene. V was cut by 5 bases and J by 0 bases, with 10 bases left in between. The CDR3 is made up of 14 amino acids. Germline CDR1 and CDR2: LNHDA and SQIVND (reference sequence). CDR3 residues: CASSPQILNTEAFF. CDR3 sequence (DNA): TGTGCCAGTAGTCCCCAGATACTGAACACTGAAGCTTTCTTT.

The genes are TRBV10-2 and TRBJ1-3; tentative D call: TRBD1 (6 bases). Per the germline V gene, CDR1 is WSHSY and CDR2 is SAAADI. There are 17 residues in the CDR3. Between the trimmed V and J ends, which lost 6 bases and 2 bases, there was a span of 20 bases. In nucleotides, the CDR3 is TGCGCCAGCAGAAAAGGTGGGGGCGCGGTAACTGGAAACACCATATATTTT. It encodes CASRKGGGAVTGNTIYF.

This clone occurred a few times. The chain recombines TRBV25-1 with TRBJ1-1; D is possibly TRBD1 (5 bases). CDR1 is MGHDK, CDR2 SYGVNS, per germline. V lost 2 bases and J lost 3, with 7 bases in between. The CDR3 extends over 13 amino acids. Written as DNA, the CDR3 is TGTGCCAGCAGTGAACCGGGGGACACTGAAGCTTTCTTT. This codes for CASSEPGDTEAFF.

The V and J genes are TRBV5-6 and TRBJ2-7, with 8 bases lining up with TRBD2. The CDR3 runs 14 residues. Germline V gene sequence: CDR1 SGHDT, CDR2 YYEEEE. The V gene end was trimmed by 2 bases and the J gene end by 2 bases; junction bases not matched to a gene: 3. Here the CDR3 DNA reads TGTGCCAGCAGCTTAGCGGGGGCGACCTACGAGCAGTACTTC. Amino acids: CASSLAGATYEQYF.

J is TRBJ2-1 and V is TRBV10-2, with 7 bases aligning to TRBD2. J was trimmed by 6 bases and V by 6 bases; bases with no gene match: 17. The CDR3 contains 17 residues. Per the germline V gene, CDR1 is WSHSY and CDR2 is SAAADI. The CDR3 region is CASRSAPAGLTSNEQFF. Written as DNA, the CDR3 is TGCGCCAGCAGATCAGCTCCAGCGGGACTCACCTCCAATGAGCAGTTCTTC.

The rearrangement uses TRBV11-2 and TRBJ2-3, with D maybe TRBD1 (6 bases). This CDR3 region has 14 residues. The germline V gene encodes CDR1 SGHAT and CDR2 FQNNGV. V shed 3 bases and J shed 5 bases, with 12 bases lying between them. CDR3 nucleotide sequence: TGTGCCAGCAGCTTCTACCGGGACAAAGATACGCAGTATTTT. Translating gives CASSFYRDKDTQYF.

The V call is TRBV7-9, the J call TRBJ2-7; a possible D gene is TRBD1 (8 bases). V was clipped by 5 bases and J by 3 bases, with 26 bases between them. Germline CDR1 SEHNR, CDR2 FQNEAQ (reference sequence). The CDR3 has 18 amino acids. In DNA, the CDR3 is TGTGCCAGCAGCGGACCGAGGGGGGGACAGGCTGTTTTCTACGAGCAGTACTTC. Amino acid sequence: CASSGPRGGQAVFYEQYF.

DNA of the CDR3: TGTGCCTGGAGTACGGGGACCACAGGGGTTAGTGATCAGCCCCAGCATTTT. Amino acid sequence: CAWSTGTTGVSDQPQHF. The rearrangement links TRBV30 to TRBJ1-5, with 7 bases lining up with TRBD1. The germline gives CDR1 GTSNPN, CDR2 SVGIG (reference sequence). Germline trimming cut 2 bases from V and 5 bases from J; bases unmatched to any gene: 15. The CDR3 extends over 17 amino acids.

The gene calls are TRBV19 and TRBJ2-3, with 7 bases matching TRBD2. J lost 0 bases, V lost 5 bases, and 11 bases had no gene match. The CDR3 totals 17 residues. Germline CDR1 and CDR2: LNHDA and SQIVND (reference sequence). CDR3 DNA: TGTGCCAGTAGTTCGGGCGGGGGATCCTCTAGCACAGATACGCAGTATTTT. The encoded protein is CASSSGGGSSSTDTQYF.

This chain uses TRBV7-2 with TRBJ1-6; TRBD1 is a possible D gene (6 bases). Germline CDR1 reads SGHTA; CDR2 reads FQGNSA. CDR3 length: 14 residues. Trimming took off 5 bases at V and 9 bases at J, with 14 bases between the two ends. The CDR3, as DNA: TGTGCCAGCAGCCCCGGGGGGCAGGGTTCACCCCTCCACTTT. As protein: CASSPGGQGSPLHF.